Below, 27 T cell receptor beta chains from the same sample are listed, as sequenced in a study of regulatory T cells in long-lasting Graves disease. Time point denoted: newly diagnosed GD, antithyroid drugs for less than 3 months. After RNA was extracted from PBMCs, the TCR library was made from it. Arm-PCR of CDR3 regions and iRepertoire HTBI primers were used to build TCR beta libraries. In TCRdb, the multiplex PCR reads were re-called with MiXCR into one record per CDR3 protein. The sample comprises 580,000 or so distinct CDR3 sequences, 16% of which are singletons, and about 11% rests with the top ten. These records were also assigned to another study, of T cells in Graves' hyperthyroidism and ophthalmopathy.

The material was peripheral blood mononuclear cells (PBMCs), obtained at new diagnosis, from a patient treated with antithyroid drugs. The receptor set was obtained from a man aged 18 to 29 with Graves disease.

There are many counts of this clonotype. The V gene is TRBV9, the J gene TRBJ2-1; 9 nucleotides line up with TRBD2. Germline values: CDR1 SGDLS, CDR2 YYNGEE. The trim removed 4 bases at V and 5 bases at J, leaving 7 bases unmatched. The CDR3 sequence is 15 residues long. In DNA form, the CDR3 reads TGTGCCAGCAGCCCCCGACTAGCGGCCGACAATGAGCAGTTCTTC. It specifies CASSPRLAADNEQFF.

This clonotype came up many times. This chain links TRBV6-2 or TRBV6-3 with TRBJ2-5; TRBD2 aligns across 8 bases. This CDR3 region has 16 residues. Trimming took 3 bases from V and 5 from J; bases not matched to a gene: 11. The germline CDR1 and CDR2 sequences are MNHEY and SVGEGT. CDR3 DNA sequence: TGTGCCAGCAGTTATTCCGGGACTAGTGTCCTCGAGACCCAGTACTTC. Its protein is CASSYSGTSVLETQYF.

The V and J genes are TRBV6-5 and TRBJ2-5; the match to TRBD2 covers 12 bases. The trim removed 4 bases at V and 2 bases at J, leaving 5 bases unmatched. The CDR3 runs 16 residues. Germline V CDR1 and CDR2: MNHEY, SVGAGI. CDR3 region: CASSSGLAGQQETQYF. The CDR3 DNA is TGTGCCAGCAGTTCCGGACTAGCGGGGCAACAAGAGACCCAGTACTTC.

Comment on this clonotype: A clone one base away is much larger, so this may be a read error. The rearrangement joins TRBV6-1 to TRBJ2-7; maybe TRBD2 (6 bases). This CDR3 has 14 amino acids. Per the germline V gene, CDR1 is MNHNS and CDR2 is SASEGT. CDR3 sequence: CASLRDWNVYERYF. The DNA for the CDR3 is TGTGCCAGCCTTAGGGACTGGAATGTCTACGAGCGGTACTTC.

V gene TRBV13 combines with J gene TRBJ2-7; 9 bases line up with TRBD1. The trim removed 4 bases at V and 6 bases at J, leaving 7 bases unmatched. The CDR3 sequence is 14 residues long. Germline V gene data show CDR1 as PRHDT and CDR2 as FYEKMQ (reference sequence). This CDR3 reads CASSSGTGLTEQYF. Written as DNA, the CDR3 is TGTGCCAGCAGCTCCGGGACAGGGTTGACCGAGCAGTACTTC.

A few counts support this clonotype. The V gene is TRBV19, the J gene TRBJ1-5; unclear D gene. CDR1 is LNHDA and CDR2 is SQIVND in the germline V gene (reference sequence). The CDR3 is 12 residues long. V lost 11 bases to trimming and J lost 0 bases, with 8 bases between them. This CDR3 is CAAGYSNQPQHF. The CDR3 DNA follows: TGTGCCGCCGGGTATAGCAATCAGCCCCAGCATTTT.

This chain joins TRBV27 and TRBJ2-7; D not resolved. V was pared by 4 bases and J by 3 bases, with 13 bases between. Germline-derived CDR1 and CDR2 are MNHEY and SMNVEV (reference sequence). This CDR3 has 14 amino acids. In DNA form, the CDR3 reads TGTGCCAGCAGTTCTCTCGGACCGCTCTACGAGCAGTACTTC. Protein sequence: CASSSLGPLYEQYF.

This clonotype was seen a handful of times. The chain recombines TRBV5-5 with TRBJ1-4; possibly TRBD1 for D (5 bases). From germline, CDR1 is SGHKS and CDR2 YYEKEE (reference sequence). The CDR3 runs to 16 residues. The V gene lost 0 bases and the J gene lost 6 bases, with 15 bases spanning the gap. DNA of the CDR3: TGTGCCAGCAGCTTGGATCGTGGGGGAGTCGATGAAAAACTGTTTTTT. The encoded protein is CASSLDRGGVDEKLFF.

Ten or more counts support this clonotype. The chain is built from TRBV6-2 or TRBV6-3 and TRBJ2-7, with D possibly being TRBD2 (7 bases). V shed 0 bases and J shed 0 bases, with 15 bases lying between them. This CDR3 is built from 17 residues. Germline V gives CDR1 MNHEY, CDR2 SVGEGT. The CDR3 DNA reads TGTGCCAGCAGTTACTCCTATGCGGGGGCCAACTCCTACGAGCAGTACTTC. Translation: CASSYSYAGANSYEQYF.

The rearrangement links TRBV5-6 to TRBJ2-5; D possibly corresponds to TRBD2 (5 bases). This CDR3 spans 14 amino acids. CDR1 SGHDT and CDR2 YYEEEE come from the germline V gene. V was shortened by 4 bases and J by 1 base, with 11 bases between the two germline ends. The CDR3 is CASSRRSGQETQYF. The CDR3 DNA follows: TGTGCCAGCAGCCGGAGAAGCGGCCAAGAGACCCAGTACTTC.

This clonotype appeared many times. The CDR3 DNA follows: TGTGCCAGCCTGCGGACAGGGGGACAAGAGACCCAGTACTTC. This sequence encodes CASLRTGGQETQYF. The chain has TRBV7-9 and TRBJ2-5, with 10 bases that match TRBD1. V shed 8 bases, J shed 2 bases, and the junction held 5 bases outside the gene matches. This CDR3 spans 14 amino acids. Germline V gene data show CDR1 as SEHNR and CDR2 as FQNEAQ (reference sequence).

This clonotype was seen a handful of times. CDR3 sequence reads: CASSGRNYNEQFF. The CDR3 coding sequence is TGTGCCAGCAGTGGAAGAAACTACAATGAGCAGTTCTTC. V gene TRBV28 combines with J gene TRBJ2-1, with unresolved D. The CDR3 consists of 13 residues. Looked up from germline, CDR1 is MDHEN and CDR2 is SYDVKM. Trimming left V 5 bases short and J 3 bases short, with 8 bases between.

In this sample, this clonotype turned up many times. This rearrangement joins TRBV28 to TRBJ1-4; tentative D call: TRBD1 (6 bases). Germline CDR1 and CDR2: MDHEN and SYDVKM. With 6 bases removed from V and 7 bases from J, the gap between germline ends came to 15 bases. The CDR3 sequence is 14 residues long. CDR3 residues: CASRTGGALEKLFF. CDR3 in DNA: TGTGCCAGCAGGACTGGGGGGGCGCTTGAAAAACTGTTTTTT.

This clonotype was recorded at least ten times. CDR3: CASSVLYNEQFF. The CDR3 DNA sequence: TGTGCCAGCAGTGTACTCTACAATGAGCAGTTCTTC. The V gene is TRBV6-1, the J gene TRBJ2-1; D uncertain. Trimming stripped 4 bases from V and 3 bases from J, with 4 bases between. Germline values: CDR1 MNHNS, CDR2 SASEGT. There are 12 residues in the CDR3.

This chain connects TRBV6-1 to TRBJ2-7; a weak D match, TRBD1 (5 bases). The length of the CDR3 is 13 residues. V lost 11 bases and J lost 0, with 14 bases in between. The germline V gene encodes CDR1 MNHNS and CDR2 SASEGT. The CDR3 coding sequence is TGTGCCGTACAGGTAACCAACTCCTACGAGCAGTACTTC. Translating it yields CAVQVTNSYEQYF.

At least ten counts were recorded for this clonotype. The chain uses TRBV5-1 and TRBJ2-5; D gene unclear. The CDR3 totals 14 residues. V lost 5 bases and J lost 5, with 16 bases in between. Germline V CDR1 and CDR2: SGHRS, YFSETQ. The CDR3 nucleotides are TGCGCCAGCAGTCTCCAGGACCCCGGGGAGACCCAGTACTTC. Amino acid sequence: CASSLQDPGETQYF.

This clonotype was counted ten times or more. This rearrangement joins TRBV7-9 to TRBJ2-7; TRBD2 is a possible D gene (7 bases). CDR1 is SEHNR, CDR2 FQNEAQ, per germline (reference sequence). V lost 3 bases to trimming and J lost 6 bases, with 15 bases between them. This CDR3 region has 14 residues. The CDR3: CASSLEGGEREQYF. CDR3 DNA sequence: TGTGCCAGCAGCTTGGAAGGGGGGGAGCGCGAGCAGTACTTC.

In its sample, this clonotype was seen many times. The V call is TRBV12-3 or TRBV12-4, the J call TRBJ2-7; D uncertain. The ends were cut back, 3 bases at V and 5 bases at J, with 14 bases in the middle. There are 14 residues in the CDR3. The chain's CDR3 is CASSFSRTFDEQYF. The CDR3 DNA follows: TGTGCCAGCAGTTTTAGCAGGACCTTTGACGAGCAGTACTTC.

The J gene is TRBJ2-1, the V gene TRBV7-3; tentatively, D is TRBD1 (6 bases). The CDR3 runs to 15 residues. Looked up from germline, CDR1 is SGHTA and CDR2 is FQGTGA. V dropped 5 bases and J dropped 6 bases, with 17 bases sitting between them. CDR3 loop: CASSTHGGLGNEQFF. In nucleotides, the CDR3 is TGTGCCAGCAGCACTCATGGGGGCCTTGGCAATGAGCAGTTCTTC.

The chain links TRBV9 to TRBJ2-7, with D perhaps TRBD1 (5 bases). Trimming stripped 0 bases from V and 5 bases from J, with 15 bases between. Germline CDR1 is SGDLS and CDR2 is YYNGEE. The CDR3 is made up of 15 amino acids. CDR3 in amino acids: CASSVEGVGQNEQYF. The CDR3 DNA reads as TGTGCCAGCAGCGTAGAGGGTGTGGGGCAGAACGAGCAGTACTTC.

This clonotype came up a few times. The V and J genes are TRBV27 and TRBJ2-3, with D tentatively TRBD2 (7 bases). The V end lost 5 bases, the J end lost 4 bases, and 13 bases lay between the germline ends. The CDR3 spans 14 residues. Germline-derived CDR1 and CDR2 are MNHEY and SMNVEV (reference sequence). CDR3 amino acids: CASSMGGAADTQYF. Here the CDR3 DNA reads TGTGCCAGCAGTATGGGGGGGGCTGCAGATACGCAGTATTTT.

Comments on this clonotype: This may be a read error, as it is one base from a much larger clone. The V call is TRBV29-1, the J call TRBJ2-1; D is ambiguous. The length of the CDR3 is 12 residues. V lost 8 bases and J lost 10, with 18 bases in between. Per the germline V gene, CDR1 is SQVTM and CDR2 is ANQGSEA. CDR3 residues: CSTQDGSYEQFF. As DNA, the CDR3 is TGCAGCACCCAGGACGGATCCTACGAGCAGTTCTTC.

As regards this clonotype: This may come from a read error, since a much larger clone is one base off. CDR3 residues: CASSPDRAAETQCF. In DNA form, the CDR3 reads TGTGCCAGCAGCCCGGACAGGGCAGCGGAGACCCAGTGCTTC. The chain has TRBV12-3 or TRBV12-4 and TRBJ2-5; 8 bases map to TRBD1. This CDR3 has 14 residues.

The table lists this clonotype with a few counts. This chain links TRBV5-1 with TRBJ2-7, with 7 bases identical to TRBD1. Unmatched junction bases numbered 4, after V lost 5 bases and J lost 2 bases. Germline loops: CDR1 SGHRS, CDR2 YFSETQ. This CDR3 contains 13 residues. The CDR3 DNA sequence: TGCGCCAGCAGTTGGGACAGCGCCTACGAGCAGTACTTC. As protein: CASSWDSAYEQYF.

As regards this clonotype: Given a much more abundant clone one base away, this may be a read error. The chain employs TRBV6-1 and TRBJ2-7, with D maybe TRBD2 (6 bases). In germline, CDR1 is MNHNS, CDR2 SASEGT. The CDR3 spans 14 residues. The V end lost 7 bases, the J end lost 6 bases, and 19 bases lay between the germline ends. In nucleotides, the CDR3 is TGTGCCAGCACTGTGGGGGGTTATGAGGTCGAGCAGTACTTC. Amino acid sequence: CASTVGGYEVEQYF.

This clonotype was detected many times. The junction and the germline gene differ at one end; a read error may be behind it. This chain joins TRBV20-1 and TRBJ2-7; D is possibly TRBD2 (5 bases). The CDR3 totals 11 residues. Germline CDR1 is DFQATT and CDR2 is SNEGSKA (reference sequence). The CDR3 reads CSAPRGRRVFF. The CDR3 DNA is TGCAGTGCTCCGCGAGGGAGACGCGTATTCTTC.

The CDR3: CASSAATVTYEQYF. The CDR3 DNA sequence: TGTGCCAGTAGTGCCGCTACAGTAACCTACGAGCAGTACTTC. The chain uses TRBV19 and TRBJ2-7, with no clear D. Trimming took 5 bases from V and 2 from J, leaving 13 bases between them. The CDR3 consists of 14 residues. The V gene's germline CDR1 is LNHDA and CDR2 SQIVND (reference sequence).